These T cell receptor beta chains were read from a single sample in a study of shared clonotypes between healthy human individuals. The repertoire was sequenced with immunoSEQ multiplex PCR; TCRdb's copy has only in-frame clones and lacks some. The repertoire includes 1.4 million or so clones, 98% to 99% of them detected once, and approximately 0.4% sits in the top ten. The specimen was naive CD4+ T cells sorted from blood. These receptors were collected from a man aged 25 to 45 in good health. CDR3s include the opening cysteine and the closing phenylalanine or tryptophan. Each record gives: clone size, J gene, V gene, D gene, CDR3 protein, CDR3 DNA. The D gene is left open where the match is weak. Expanded clones get a size class; other rows say once, few or many, or leave the size out.

>NA|TRBJ2-7|TRBV7-2|NA
CASSRDGYSYEQYF
TGTGCCAGCAGCCGGGACGGATACTCCTACGAGCAGTACTTC
>once|TRBJ2-1|TRBV19|NA
CASRKTVSSYNEQFF
TGTGCCAGTAGAAAGACAGTGAGCTCCTACAATGAGCAGTTCTTC
>NA|TRBJ2-7|TRBV29-1|NA
CSVRSSGDPRYEQYF
TGCAGCGTTAGGTCTTCAGGCGACCCGAGATACGAGCAGTACTTC
>NA|TRBJ2-7|TRBV15|TRBD1
CATSRGYRGSHTYEQYF
TGTGCCACCAGCAGAGGATACAGGGGAAGCCATACCTACGAGCAGTACTTC
>NA|TRBJ2-1|TRBV18|TRBD2
CASSPPLSGSLYEQFF
TGTGCCAGCTCACCACCTCTCAGCGGGAGCCTTTATGAGCAGTTCTTC
>once|TRBJ1-1|TRBV5-4|TRBD1
CASSTPGQGNTEAFF
TGTGCCAGCAGCACCCCGGGACAGGGCAACACTGAAGCTTTCTTT
>NA|TRBJ2-3|TRBV12-5|TRBD2
CASGLVLAGGHPDTQYF
TGTGCTAGTGGTTTGGTCCTAGCGGGAGGGCACCCAGATACGCAGTATTTT
>NA|TRBJ1-2|TRBV5-1|NA
CASSPMTGYGYTF
TGCGCCAGCAGCCCTATGACAGGATATGGCTACACCTTC
>NA|TRBJ1-1|TRBV6-5|NA
CASSYGQGPYVAEAFF
TGTGCCAGCAGTTACGGTCAGGGGCCATACGTCGCTGAAGCTTTCTTT
>once|TRBJ2-1|TRBV19|NA
CASSIDQGSPKFF
TGTGCCAGTAGTATAGATCAAGGTAGCCCAAAGTTCTTC
>NA|TRBJ2-2|TRBV6-5|TRBD1
CASSPTGMNTGELFF
TGTGCCAGCAGCCCGACAGGGATGAACACCGGGGAGCTGTTTTTT
>NA|TRBJ2-7|TRBV28|NA
CASSLSGAYEQYF
TGTGCCAGCAGTTTGTCGGGGGCCTACGAGCAGTACTTC
>NA|TRBJ2-5|TRBV6-6|NA
CASRSRPSQETQYF
TGTGCCAGCCGATCGCGGCCGAGCCAAGAGACCCAGTACTTC
>NA|TRBJ2-1|TRBV5-1|NA
CASSSTPEVYNEQFF
TGCGCCAGCAGCTCGACCCCCGAGGTCTACAATGAGCAGTTCTTC
>NA|TRBJ2-1|TRBV7-9|TRBD2
CASSSLNYSGRQFF
TGTGCCAGCAGCTCCTTGAACTATAGCGGGCGGCAGTTCTTC
>NA|TRBJ2-7|TRBV6-1|NA
CASSEARGQYF
TGTGCCAGCAGTGAAGCTAGGGGGCAGTACTTC
>NA|TRBJ2-1|TRBV4-3|TRBD2
CASSQPPGLAGKRYNEQFF
TGCGCCAGCAGCCAACCCCCGGGACTAGCGGGAAAAAGGTACAATGAGCAGTTCTTC
>NA|TRBJ2-5|TRBV7-9|NA
CASSLGGGGVRLETQYF
TGTGCCAGCAGCTTAGGAGGAGGGGGGGTCCGTTTAGAGACCCAGTACTTC
>NA|TRBJ2-3|TRBV18|NA
CASSPTGASTDTQYF
TGTGCCAGCTCTCCCACGGGGGCTAGCACAGATACGCAGTATTTT
>NA|TRBJ2-1|TRBV6-5|NA
CASSSTIVNEQFF
TGTGCCAGCAGTTCCACAATTGTCAATGAGCAGTTCTTC
>NA|TRBJ1-2|TRBV7-9|NA
CASSPLGDGYTF
TGTGCCAGCAGCCCGCTGGGGGATGGCTACACCTTC
>NA|TRBJ1-5|TRBV2|NA
CASRLDHSNQPQHF
TGTGCCAGCAGATTGGACCATAGCAATCAGCCCCAGCATTTT
>once|TRBJ2-1|TRBV4-3|TRBD1
CASSQGARTGESNEQFF
TGCGCCAGCAGCCAAGGGGCGAGGACAGGGGAGTCTAATGAGCAGTTCTTC
>NA|TRBJ2-2|TRBV6-5|NA
CASSYSKGANTGELFF
TGTGCCAGCAGTTACTCGAAAGGGGCGAACACCGGGGAGCTGTTTTTT
>NA|TRBJ2-1|TRBV7-2|TRBD2
CASSFLLAGGPHEQFF
TGTGCCAGCAGCTTTCTACTAGCGGGAGGGCCACATGAGCAGTTCTTC
>NA|TRBJ2-2|TRBV28|TRBD1
CATEIPGTGSTGELFF
TGTGCCACCGAAATCCCCGGGACAGGGTCCACCGGGGAGCTGTTTTTT
>NA|TRBJ2-4|TRBV9|NA
CASSVLGQAGNIQYF
TGTGCCAGCAGCGTCCTCGGTCAGGCGGGAAACATTCAGTACTTC
>NA|TRBJ1-2|TRBV7-9|NA
CASSLDIVDYGYTF
TGTGCCAGCAGCTTAGACATCGTAGACTATGGCTACACCTTC
>NA|TRBJ2-7|TRBV7-9|TRBD2
CASSAGTRANEQYF
TGTGCCAGCAGCGCCGGGACTAGAGCTAACGAGCAGTACTTC